The 18 T cell receptor beta chains presented below share a single source sample, sequenced in a study of T cell responses to AZD1222 COVID-19 vaccine. The table came from immunoSEQ multiplex PCR; TCRdb's copy has only in-frame clones and leaves some out. Of approximately 97,000 clones listed, 80% to 85% are singletons. This sample comprised peripheral blood, obtained on day 0 of AZD1222 vaccination. The origin of the receptors is an adult in good health.

The chain joins TRBV10-3 to TRBJ2-1; D gene uncertain. Germline V lookup: CDR1 ENHRY, CDR2 SYGVKD. The ends were cut back, 4 bases at V and 8 bases at J, with 12 bases in the middle. The CDR3 loop spans 13 amino acids. The CDR3 DNA follows: TGTGCCATCAGTGGAATTGGGATTGATGAGCAGTTCTTC. Translating it yields CAISGIGIDEQFF.

The chain carries TRBV7-9 and TRBJ1-1, with a weak D call TRBD1 (5 bases). The V and J ends lost 2 bases and 1 base respectively, with 5 bases between them. Germline CDR1 SEHNR, CDR2 FQNEAQ (reference sequence). CDR3 length equals 13 residues. The CDR3 sequence is CASSLQGNTEAFF. The DNA for the CDR3 is TGTGCCAGCAGCTTACAGGGGAACACTGAAGCTTTCTTT.

This chain links TRBV9 with TRBJ2-2; 7 bases align to TRBD2. Germline V gene sequence: CDR1 SGDLS, CDR2 YYNGEE. The CDR3 contains 17 residues. J gave up 1 base and V 0 bases, and 6 bases lay outside the gene matches. In DNA form, the CDR3 reads TGTGCCAGCAGCGTAGGGGTAGGCGGGGGGAACACCGGGGAGCTGTTTTTT. Translation gives CASSVGVGGGNTGELFF.

The V and J genes are TRBV3-1 (or the pseudogene TRBV3-2) and TRBJ1-3; D gene unclear. In germline, CDR1 is LGHDT, CDR2 YNNKEL (reference sequence). This CDR3 spans 16 amino acids. V was shortened by 5 bases and J by 4 bases, with 18 bases between the two germline ends. The CDR3 sequence is CASSAGIGEVGNTIYF. In nucleotides, the CDR3 is TGTGCCAGCAGCGCGGGAATCGGGGAGGTGGGAAACACCATATATTTT.

The J gene is TRBJ2-1, the V gene TRBV28, with 11 bases lining up with TRBD2. The trim removed 6 bases at V and 2 bases at J, leaving 6 bases unmatched. The CDR3 runs to 16 residues. CDR1 and CDR2 from the germline V gene are MDHEN and SYDVKM. CDR3 loop: CASSSGTSGPYNEQFF. The CDR3 DNA is TGTGCCAGCAGCTCCGGGACTAGCGGTCCCTACAATGAGCAGTTCTTC.

The V gene is TRBV9, the J gene TRBJ2-3; TRBD1 is a possible D gene (6 bases). The CDR3 contains 15 residues. Deletions cut 0 bases from V and 1 base from J, with 9 bases between. The germline CDR1 and CDR2 sequences are SGDLS and YYNGEE. In DNA form, the CDR3 reads TGTGCCAGCAGCGTAGGGACAGTTGGCACAGATACGCAGTATTTT. Encoded protein: CASSVGTVGTDTQYF. The whole variable domain, remainder taken from reference TRBV9 and TRBJ2-3, is DSGVTQTPKHLITATGQRVTLRCSPRSGDLSVYWYQQSLDQGLQFLIQYYNGEERAKGNILERFSAQQFPDLHSELNLSSLELGDSALYFCASSVGTVGTDTQYFGPGTRLTVL.

The rearrangement links TRBV12-5 to TRBJ2-2, with TRBD2 identical over 8 bases. Germline CDR1 and CDR2: LGHNT and FRNRAP. Losses at the gene ends were 2 bases for V and 0 bases for J; bases not matched to a gene: 5. There are 17 residues in the CDR3. The CDR3 DNA follows: TGTGCTAGTGGTTTGCCCGGGACTAGTTCGAACACCGGGGAGCTGTTTTTT. Protein: CASGLPGTSSNTGELFF.

The sample holds a few counts of this clone. The chain has TRBV7-2 and TRBJ2-5; D gene unclear. Germline loops: CDR1 SGHTA, CDR2 FQGNSA. V gave up 3 bases and J gave up 5 bases, with 10 bases separating them. This CDR3 spans 13 amino acids. CDR3 region: CASSFGRMETQYF. CDR3 bases: TGTGCCAGCAGCTTCGGCCGAATGGAGACCCAGTACTTC. Full variable domain (remainder filled in from reference TRBV7-2 and TRBJ2-5): GAGVSQSPSNKVTEKGKDVELRCDPISGHTALYWYRQSLGQGLEFLIYFQGNSAPDKSGLPSDRFSAERTGGSVSTLTIQRTQQEDSAVYLCASSFGRMETQYFGPGTRLLVL.

The CDR3 bases are TGTGCCAGCAGCTTAGATCGAGGGGACGAGCAGTACTTC. Translated, it gives CASSLDRGDEQYF. This chain uses TRBV7-3 with TRBJ2-7, with D perhaps matching TRBD1 or TRBD2 (5 bases each). The CDR3 extends over 13 amino acids. Trimming took off 2 bases at V and 5 bases at J, with 10 bases between the two ends. Looked up from germline, CDR1 is SGHTA and CDR2 is FQGTGA.

This clone was observed once. The genes are TRBV12-3 or TRBV12-4 and TRBJ1-1; no clear D gene. V gave up 4 bases and J gave up 2 bases, with 8 bases separating them. The CDR3 has 13 residues. As DNA, the CDR3 is TGTGCCAGCAGTTACGAGAGAAACACTGAAGCTTTCTTT. It specifies CASSYERNTEAFF.

V is TRBV28 and J is TRBJ2-6; the D gene is possibly TRBD2 (6 bases). The V and J ends lost 2 bases and 4 bases respectively, with 12 bases between them. Germline assignment: CDR1 MDHEN and CDR2 SYDVKM. CDR3 length: 16 residues. In DNA, the CDR3 is TGTGCCAGCAGTTTACGCCGGGGGACCGGGGCCAACGTCCTGACTTTC. Translation gives CASSLRRGTGANVLTF.

This clone was seen a single time. The rearrangement links TRBV6-5 to TRBJ2-2; 10 positions match TRBD2. Unmatched junction bases numbered 1, after V lost 5 bases and J lost 1 base. Looked up from germline, CDR1 is MNHEY and CDR2 is SVGAGI. This CDR3 is 15 amino acids long. The CDR3 reads CASSRLAGNTGELFF. The CDR3 nucleotides are TGTGCCAGCAGTCGACTAGCGGGGAACACCGGGGAGCTGTTTTTT.

The rearrangement joins TRBV19 to TRBJ1-2; tentative D call: TRBD1 (5 bases). The germline CDR1 and CDR2 sequences are LNHDA and SQIVND (reference sequence). V dropped 2 bases and J dropped 5 bases, with 18 bases sitting between them. CDR3 length equals 16 residues. CDR3 nucleotide sequence: TGTGCCAGTAGTATAATATCTTTGGTGAGGGGATATGGCTACACCTTC. Residues: CASSIISLVRGYGYTF.

V gene TRBV6-5 combines with J gene TRBJ1-2, with 11 nucleotides matching TRBD1. Germline V CDR1 and CDR2: MNHEY, SVGAGI. J was trimmed by 4 bases and V by 4 bases; bases with no gene match: 5. This CDR3 contains 15 residues. The CDR3 protein is CASSSYGTGGYGYTF. In DNA, the CDR3 is TGTGCCAGCAGTTCATACGGGACAGGGGGCTATGGCTACACCTTC.

J is TRBJ1-2 and V is TRBV29-1; D possibly corresponds to TRBD1 (5 bases). The CDR3 is made up of 14 amino acids. Trimming took 2 bases from V and 8 from J, leaving 18 bases between them. Per the germline V gene, CDR1 is SQVTM and CDR2 is ANQGSEA. CDR3 coding DNA: TGCAGCGTTGAAAATTCCCCCTGGGACTGGGGCTACACCTTC. As protein: CSVENSPWDWGYTF. Variable domain in full (rest from reference TRBV29-1 and TRBJ1-2): SAVISQKPSRDICQRGTSLTIQCQVDSQVTMMFWYRQQPGQSLTLIATANQGSEATYESGFVIDKFPISRPNLTFSTLTVSNMSPEDSSIYLCSVENSPWDWGYTFGSGTRLTVV.

V is TRBV18 and J is TRBJ2-7; the D call may be TRBD1 or TRBD2 (5 bases each). The CDR3 length is 13 residues. The germline V and J ends were trimmed by 4 bases and 3 bases, with 10 bases remaining between them. Germline V gene data show CDR1 as KGHSH and CDR2 as LQKENI. The CDR3 DNA reads as TGTGCCAGCTCACTGGGGGTTGGCTACGAGCAGTACGTC. Translation gives CASSLGVGYEQYV.

V usage is TRBV28 and J usage is TRBJ1-1; D is undetermined. The CDR3 has 14 amino acids. Per the germline V gene, CDR1 is MDHEN and CDR2 is SYDVKM. Trimming stripped 6 bases from V and 4 bases from J, with 15 bases between. Here the CDR3 DNA reads TGTGCCAGCAGCCCTCCCCACAGATCCACTGAAGCTTTCTTT. Translating gives CASSPPHRSTEAFF.

This rearrangement joins TRBV3-1 (or the pseudogene TRBV3-2) to TRBJ2-3; possibly TRBD1 or TRBD2 for D (6 bases each). This CDR3 is 15 amino acids long. The germline V gene has CDR1 LGHDT and CDR2 YNNKEL (reference sequence). Trimming shortened V by 6 bases and J by 3 bases, and 16 bases separated the two germline ends. CDR3 amino acids: CASRSSGARTDTQYF. The CDR3 DNA sequence: TGTGCCAGCAGGAGCTCGGGGGCGCGAACAGATACGCAGTATTTT.